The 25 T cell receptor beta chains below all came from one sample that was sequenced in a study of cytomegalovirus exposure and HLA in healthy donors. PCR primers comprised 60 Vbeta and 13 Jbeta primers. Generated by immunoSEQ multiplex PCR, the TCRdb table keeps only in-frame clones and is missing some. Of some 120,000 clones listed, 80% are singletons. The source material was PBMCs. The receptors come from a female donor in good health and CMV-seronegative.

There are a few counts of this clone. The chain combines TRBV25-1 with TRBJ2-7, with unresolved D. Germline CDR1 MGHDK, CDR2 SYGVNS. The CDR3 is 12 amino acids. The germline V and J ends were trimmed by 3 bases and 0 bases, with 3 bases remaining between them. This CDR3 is CASSDYSYEQYF. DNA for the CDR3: TGTGCCAGCAGTGATTACTCCTACGAGCAGTACTTC.

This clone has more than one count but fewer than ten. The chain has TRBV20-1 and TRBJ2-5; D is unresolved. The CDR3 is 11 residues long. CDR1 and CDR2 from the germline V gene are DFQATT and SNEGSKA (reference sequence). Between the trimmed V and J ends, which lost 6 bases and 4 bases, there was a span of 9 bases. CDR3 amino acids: CSASVRETQYF. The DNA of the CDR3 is TGCAGTGCGAGTGTTAGAGAGACCCAGTACTTC.

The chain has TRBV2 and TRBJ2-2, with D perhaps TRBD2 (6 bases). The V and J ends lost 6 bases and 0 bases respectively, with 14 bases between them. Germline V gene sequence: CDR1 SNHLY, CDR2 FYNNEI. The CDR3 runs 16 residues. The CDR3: CASRNRDSTNTGELFF. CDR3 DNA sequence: TGTGCCAGCAGGAACCGGGACTCGACGAACACCGGGGAGCTGTTTTTT.

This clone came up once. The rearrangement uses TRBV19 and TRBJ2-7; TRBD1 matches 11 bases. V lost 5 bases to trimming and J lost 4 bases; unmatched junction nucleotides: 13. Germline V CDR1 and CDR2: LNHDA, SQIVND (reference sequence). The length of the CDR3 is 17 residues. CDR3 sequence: CASSPATGQGARYEQYF. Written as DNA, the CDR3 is TGTGCCAGTAGTCCCGCCACAGGACAGGGGGCGCGTTACGAGCAGTACTTC.

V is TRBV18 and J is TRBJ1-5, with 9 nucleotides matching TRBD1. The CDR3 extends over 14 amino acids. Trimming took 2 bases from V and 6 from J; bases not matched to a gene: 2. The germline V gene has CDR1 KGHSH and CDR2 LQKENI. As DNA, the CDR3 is TGTGCCAGCTCACCAACAGGGGGCAGTCAGCCCCAGCATTTT. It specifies CASSPTGGSQPQHF.

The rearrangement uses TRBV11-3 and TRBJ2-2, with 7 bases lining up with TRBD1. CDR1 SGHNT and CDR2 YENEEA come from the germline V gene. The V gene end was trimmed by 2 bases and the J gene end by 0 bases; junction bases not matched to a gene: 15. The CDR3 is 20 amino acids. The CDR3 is CASSLSTIGTATSNTGELFF. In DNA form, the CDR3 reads TGTGCCAGCAGCTTAAGTACGATAGGGACAGCCACCTCGAACACCGGGGAGCTGTTTTTT.

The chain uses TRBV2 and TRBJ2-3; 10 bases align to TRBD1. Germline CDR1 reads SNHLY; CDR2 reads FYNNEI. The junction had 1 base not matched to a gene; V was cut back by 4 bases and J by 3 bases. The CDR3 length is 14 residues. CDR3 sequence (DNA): TGTGCCAGCAGTGGGGACAGGGGTACAGATACGCAGTATTTT. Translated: CASSGDRGTDTQYF.

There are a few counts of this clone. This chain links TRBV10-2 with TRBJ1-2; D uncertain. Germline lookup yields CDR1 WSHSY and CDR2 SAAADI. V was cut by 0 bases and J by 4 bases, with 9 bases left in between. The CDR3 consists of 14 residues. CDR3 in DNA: TGCGCCAGCAGTGAGTCGTCGGGAGGCTATGGCTACACCTTC. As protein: CASSESSGGYGYTF.

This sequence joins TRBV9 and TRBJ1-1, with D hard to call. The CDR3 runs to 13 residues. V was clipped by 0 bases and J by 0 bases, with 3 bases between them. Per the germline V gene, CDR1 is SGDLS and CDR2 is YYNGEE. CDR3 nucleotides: TGTGCCAGCAGCGTAGTTATGAACACTGAAGCTTTCTTT. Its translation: CASSVVMNTEAFF.

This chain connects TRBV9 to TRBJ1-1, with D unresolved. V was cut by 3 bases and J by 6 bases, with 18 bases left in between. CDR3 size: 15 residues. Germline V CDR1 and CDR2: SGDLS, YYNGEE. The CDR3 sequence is CASSAGGRDGSEAFF. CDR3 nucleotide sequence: TGTGCCAGCAGCGCCGGAGGAAGGGATGGGTCTGAAGCTTTCTTT.

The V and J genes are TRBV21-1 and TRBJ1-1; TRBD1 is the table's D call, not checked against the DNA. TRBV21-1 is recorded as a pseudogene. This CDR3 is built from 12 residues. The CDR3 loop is CASSNMNTEAFF. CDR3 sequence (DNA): TGTGCCAGCAGCAACATGAACACTGAAGCTTTCTTT.

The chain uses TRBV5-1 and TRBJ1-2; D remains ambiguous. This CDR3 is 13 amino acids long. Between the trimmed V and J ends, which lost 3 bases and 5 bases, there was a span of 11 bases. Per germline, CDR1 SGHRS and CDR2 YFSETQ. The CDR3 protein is CASSSQERYGYTF. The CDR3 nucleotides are TGCGCCAGCAGCTCCCAGGAAAGGTATGGCTACACCTTC.

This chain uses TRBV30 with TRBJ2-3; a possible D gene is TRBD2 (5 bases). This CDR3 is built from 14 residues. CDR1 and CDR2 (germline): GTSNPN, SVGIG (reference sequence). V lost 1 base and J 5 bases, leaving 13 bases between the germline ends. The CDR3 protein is CAWSGSGYGDTQYF. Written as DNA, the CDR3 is TGTGCCTGGAGTGGCAGCGGTTATGGAGATACGCAGTATTTT.

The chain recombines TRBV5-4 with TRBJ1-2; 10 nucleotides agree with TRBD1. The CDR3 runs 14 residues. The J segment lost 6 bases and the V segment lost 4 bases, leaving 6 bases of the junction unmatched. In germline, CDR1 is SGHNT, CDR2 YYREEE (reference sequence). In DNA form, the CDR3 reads TGTGCCAGCAGCGGGGGACAGGGGAGGAATGGCTACACCTTC. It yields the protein CASSGGQGRNGYTF.

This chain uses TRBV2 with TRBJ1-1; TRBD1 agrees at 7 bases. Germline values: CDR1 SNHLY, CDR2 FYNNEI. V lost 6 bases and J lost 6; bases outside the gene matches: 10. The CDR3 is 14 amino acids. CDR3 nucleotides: TGTGCCAGCAGCGATCTTCATCAGGGGGCTGAAGCTTTCTTT. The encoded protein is CASSDLHQGAEAFF.

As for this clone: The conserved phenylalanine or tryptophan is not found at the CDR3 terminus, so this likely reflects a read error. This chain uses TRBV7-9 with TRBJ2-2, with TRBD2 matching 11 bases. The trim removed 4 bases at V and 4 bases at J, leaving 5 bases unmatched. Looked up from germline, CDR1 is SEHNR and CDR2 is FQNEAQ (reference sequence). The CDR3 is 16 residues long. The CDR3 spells CASSSLAGGGTGELFL. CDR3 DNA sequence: TGTGCCAGCAGCTCCCTAGCGGGGGGTGGCACCGGGGAGCTGTTTCTT.

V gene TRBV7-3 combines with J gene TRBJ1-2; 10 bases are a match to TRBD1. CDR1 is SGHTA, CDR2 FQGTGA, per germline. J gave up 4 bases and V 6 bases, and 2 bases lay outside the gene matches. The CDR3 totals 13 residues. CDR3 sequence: CASSWTGGYGYTF. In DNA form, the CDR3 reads TGTGCCAGCAGTTGGACAGGGGGCTATGGCTACACCTTC.

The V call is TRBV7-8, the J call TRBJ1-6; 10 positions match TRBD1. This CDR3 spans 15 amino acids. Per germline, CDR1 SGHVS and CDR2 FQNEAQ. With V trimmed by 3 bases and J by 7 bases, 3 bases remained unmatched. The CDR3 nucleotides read TGTGCCAGCAGCTTCCGGGACAGGGGCAATTCACCCCTCCACTTT. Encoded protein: CASSFRDRGNSPLHF.

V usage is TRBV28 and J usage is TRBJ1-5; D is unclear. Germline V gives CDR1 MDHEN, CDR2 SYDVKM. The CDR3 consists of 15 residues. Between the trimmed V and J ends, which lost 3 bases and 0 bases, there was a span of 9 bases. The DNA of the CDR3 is TGTGCCAGCAGTTTTCGGCGACTTAGCAATCAGCCCCAGCATTTT. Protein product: CASSFRRLSNQPQHF.

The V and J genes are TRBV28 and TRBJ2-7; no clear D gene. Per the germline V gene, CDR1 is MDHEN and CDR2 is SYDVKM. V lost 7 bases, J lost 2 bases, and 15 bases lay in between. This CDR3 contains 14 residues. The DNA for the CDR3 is TGTGCCAGCACCACTAAAGCCGATACCTACGAGCAGTACTTC. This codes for CASTTKADTYEQYF.

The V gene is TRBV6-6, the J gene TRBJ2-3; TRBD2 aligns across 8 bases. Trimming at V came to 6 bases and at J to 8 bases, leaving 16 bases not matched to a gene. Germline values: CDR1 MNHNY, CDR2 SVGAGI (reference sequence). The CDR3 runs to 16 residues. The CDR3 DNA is TGTGCCAGCAGCCAATTTTCCGGGACTAGTGTGGGTACGCAGTATTTT. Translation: CASSQFSGTSVGTQYF.

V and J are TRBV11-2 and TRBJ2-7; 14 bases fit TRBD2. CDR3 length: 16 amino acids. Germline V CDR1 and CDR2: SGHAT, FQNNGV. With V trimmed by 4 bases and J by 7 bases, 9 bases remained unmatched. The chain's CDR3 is CASSSLGLAGGDEQYF. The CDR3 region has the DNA TGTGCCAGCAGCTCTCTAGGACTAGCGGGAGGAGATGAGCAGTACTTC.

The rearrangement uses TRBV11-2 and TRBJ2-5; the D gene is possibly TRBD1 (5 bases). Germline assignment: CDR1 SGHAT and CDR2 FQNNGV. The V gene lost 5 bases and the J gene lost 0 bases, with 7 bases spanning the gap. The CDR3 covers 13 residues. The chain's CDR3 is CASSPGNQETQYF. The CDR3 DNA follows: TGTGCCAGCAGCCCAGGGAACCAAGAGACCCAGTACTTC.

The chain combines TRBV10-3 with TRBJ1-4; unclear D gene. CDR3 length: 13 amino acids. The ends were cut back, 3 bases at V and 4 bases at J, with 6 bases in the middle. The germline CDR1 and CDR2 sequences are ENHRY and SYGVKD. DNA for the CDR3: TGTGCCATCAGTGACAGGAATAATGAAAAACTGTTTTTT. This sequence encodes CAISDRNNEKLFF.

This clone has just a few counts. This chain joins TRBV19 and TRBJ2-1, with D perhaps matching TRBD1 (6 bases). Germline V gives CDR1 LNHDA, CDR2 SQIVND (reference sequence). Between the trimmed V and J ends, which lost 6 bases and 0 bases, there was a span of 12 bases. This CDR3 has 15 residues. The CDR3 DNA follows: TGTGCCAGTAGATATGGGGGCATCTCCTACAATGAGCAGTTCTTC. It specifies CASRYGGISYNEQFF.